The T cell receptor beta chain under discussion was sequenced for a study of shared clonotypes between healthy human individuals. The method was immunoSEQ multiplex PCR; TCRdb's version includes in-frame clones alone and lacks a portion of them. Among approximately 500,000 clones listed, roughly 95% were seen once. The V gene end was trimmed by 8 bases and the J gene end by 2 bases; junction bases not matched to a gene: 9. This CDR3 is built from 14 residues. The germline CDR1 and CDR2 sequences are WSHSY and SAAADI. This clonotype was sampled from a woman in her 30s in good health. The source material was naive CD4+ T cells sorted from blood. Stated subset: CD45RA+ positively selected. The chain recombines TRBV10-2 with TRBJ2-7, with TRBD2 identical over 7 bases. The DNA for the CDR3 is TGCGCCAGCTCCGGGAGGACATGGGCCTACGAGCAGTACTTC. Translated, it gives CASSGRTWAYEQYF.